Following are 8 T cell receptor beta chains from one sample sequenced in a study of blood T cell repertoires in COVID-19. TCRdb's copy holds only in-frame clones and misses some; the assay was immunoSEQ multiplex PCR. The repertoire holds 210,000 or so clones, with 82% as singletons. Material: peripheral blood. The receptors originated from a middle-aged woman with acute or convalescent COVID-19.

This sequence joins TRBV6-5 and TRBJ1-2; the match to TRBD1 covers 12 bases. The J segment lost 9 bases and the V segment lost 0 bases, leaving 2 bases of the junction unmatched. This CDR3 spans 14 amino acids. Germline lookup yields CDR1 MNHEY and CDR2 SVGAGI. This CDR3 is CASSYSGQGASYTF. The CDR3 nucleotides read TGTGCCAGCAGTTACTCGGGACAGGGGGCGAGCTACACCTTC.

This sequence joins TRBV3-1 (or the pseudogene TRBV3-2) and TRBJ1-6, with TRBD1 matching 7 bases. The CDR3 sequence is 15 residues long. The trim removed 5 bases at V and 8 bases at J, leaving 9 bases unmatched. Germline-derived CDR1 and CDR2 are LGHDT and YNNKEL (reference sequence). CDR3 region: CASSTTGDWDSPLHF. Written as DNA, the CDR3 is TGTGCCAGCAGCACCACAGGGGACTGGGATTCACCCCTCCACTTT.

The chain uses TRBV2 and TRBJ2-7; D might be TRBD1 (5 bases). CDR3 size: 15 residues. Germline values: CDR1 SNHLY, CDR2 FYNNEI. V was pared by 1 base and J by 4 bases, with 14 bases between. The CDR3 spells CASSEGVGQGYEQYF. Written as DNA, the CDR3 is TGTGCCAGCAGTGAAGGTGTAGGGCAGGGATACGAGCAGTACTTC.

The rearrangement uses TRBV15 and TRBJ2-6; 7 bases match TRBD1. CDR3 length: 15 residues. Losses at the gene ends were 2 bases for V and 8 bases for J; bases not matched to a gene: 6. The germline CDR1 and CDR2 sequences are LNHNV and YYDKDF (reference sequence). CDR3 bases: TGTGCCACCAGCAGATCTTTGACAGGGACCAACGTCCTGACTTTC. It specifies CATSRSLTGTNVLTF.

The rearrangement joins TRBV3-1 (or the pseudogene TRBV3-2) to TRBJ2-7; D unclear. V lost 0 bases to trimming and J lost 2 bases, with 11 bases between them. The CDR3 sequence is 15 residues long. Germline V gene data show CDR1 as LGHDT and CDR2 as YNNKEL (reference sequence). The CDR3: CASSQEPRITYEQYF. The CDR3 region has the DNA TGTGCCAGCAGCCAAGAACCCAGGATAACCTACGAGCAGTACTTC.

The chain employs TRBV29-1 and TRBJ2-1, with 7 bases that match TRBD2. This CDR3 has 16 amino acids. V dropped 3 bases and J dropped 5; count of bases not matched to a gene: 13. The germline gives CDR1 SQVTM, CDR2 ANQGSEA. CDR3 protein: CSVEGLADGTHNEQFF. CDR3 nucleotides: TGCAGCGTTGAGGGCCTAGCGGATGGAACCCACAATGAGCAGTTCTTC.

The J gene is TRBJ2-1, the V gene TRBV6-4, with 11 bases lining up with TRBD2. CDR3 length equals 16 residues. Per germline, CDR1 MRHNA and CDR2 SNTAGT. Trimming took 5 bases from V and 8 from J; bases not matched to a gene: 11. As DNA, the CDR3 is TGTGCCAGCAGTCAATACACTAGCGGGAGTTTCTATGAGCAGTTCTTC. This gives the protein CASSQYTSGSFYEQFF.

The gene calls are TRBV11-2 and TRBJ2-1; D is unresolved. The CDR3 length is 12 residues. Germline-derived CDR1 and CDR2 are SGHAT and FQNNGV. With 6 bases removed from V and 8 bases from J, the gap between germline ends came to 11 bases. DNA for the CDR3: TGTGCCAGCAGTCTCCGGGTGGATGAGCAGTTCTTC. It specifies CASSLRVDEQFF.